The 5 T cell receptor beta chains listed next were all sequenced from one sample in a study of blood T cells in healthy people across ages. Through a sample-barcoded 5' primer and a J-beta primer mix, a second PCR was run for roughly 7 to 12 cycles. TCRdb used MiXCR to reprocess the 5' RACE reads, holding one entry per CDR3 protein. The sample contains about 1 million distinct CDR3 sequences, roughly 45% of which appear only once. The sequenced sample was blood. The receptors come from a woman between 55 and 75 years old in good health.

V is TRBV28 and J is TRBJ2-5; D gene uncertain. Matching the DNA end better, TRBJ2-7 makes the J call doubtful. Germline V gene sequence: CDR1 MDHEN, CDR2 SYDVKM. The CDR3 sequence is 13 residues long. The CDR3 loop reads CANLRPHCYEQYF. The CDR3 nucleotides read TGTGCCAACCTTAGACCTCATTGCTACGAGCAGTACTTC.

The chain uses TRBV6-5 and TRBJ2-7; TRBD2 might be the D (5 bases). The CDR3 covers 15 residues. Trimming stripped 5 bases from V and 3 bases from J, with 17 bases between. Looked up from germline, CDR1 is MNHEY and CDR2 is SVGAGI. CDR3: CASSDSGTSFYEQYF. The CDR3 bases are TGTGCCAGCAGTGATTCGGGAACTTCATTCTACGAGCAGTACTTC.

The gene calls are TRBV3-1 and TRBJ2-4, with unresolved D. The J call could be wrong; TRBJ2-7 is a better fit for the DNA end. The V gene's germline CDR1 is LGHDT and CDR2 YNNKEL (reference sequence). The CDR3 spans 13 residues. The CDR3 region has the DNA TGTGCCAGCAGCTATAAGATAGGCTACGAGCAGTACTTC. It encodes CASSYKIGYEQYF.

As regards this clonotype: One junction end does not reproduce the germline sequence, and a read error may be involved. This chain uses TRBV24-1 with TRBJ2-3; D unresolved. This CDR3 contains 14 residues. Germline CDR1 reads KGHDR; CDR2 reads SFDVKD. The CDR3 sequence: CATSDWPVTDTQYF. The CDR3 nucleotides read TGTGCCACCAGCGATTGGCCCGTAACAGATACGCAGTATTTT.

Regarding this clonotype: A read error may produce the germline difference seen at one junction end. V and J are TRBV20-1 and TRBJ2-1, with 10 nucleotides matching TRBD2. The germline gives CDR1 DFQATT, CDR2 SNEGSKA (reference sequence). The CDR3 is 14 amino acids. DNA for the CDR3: TGCGGTGCTACTAGCGGGATGTCCTACAATGAGCAGTTCTTC. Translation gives CGATSGMSYNEQFF.